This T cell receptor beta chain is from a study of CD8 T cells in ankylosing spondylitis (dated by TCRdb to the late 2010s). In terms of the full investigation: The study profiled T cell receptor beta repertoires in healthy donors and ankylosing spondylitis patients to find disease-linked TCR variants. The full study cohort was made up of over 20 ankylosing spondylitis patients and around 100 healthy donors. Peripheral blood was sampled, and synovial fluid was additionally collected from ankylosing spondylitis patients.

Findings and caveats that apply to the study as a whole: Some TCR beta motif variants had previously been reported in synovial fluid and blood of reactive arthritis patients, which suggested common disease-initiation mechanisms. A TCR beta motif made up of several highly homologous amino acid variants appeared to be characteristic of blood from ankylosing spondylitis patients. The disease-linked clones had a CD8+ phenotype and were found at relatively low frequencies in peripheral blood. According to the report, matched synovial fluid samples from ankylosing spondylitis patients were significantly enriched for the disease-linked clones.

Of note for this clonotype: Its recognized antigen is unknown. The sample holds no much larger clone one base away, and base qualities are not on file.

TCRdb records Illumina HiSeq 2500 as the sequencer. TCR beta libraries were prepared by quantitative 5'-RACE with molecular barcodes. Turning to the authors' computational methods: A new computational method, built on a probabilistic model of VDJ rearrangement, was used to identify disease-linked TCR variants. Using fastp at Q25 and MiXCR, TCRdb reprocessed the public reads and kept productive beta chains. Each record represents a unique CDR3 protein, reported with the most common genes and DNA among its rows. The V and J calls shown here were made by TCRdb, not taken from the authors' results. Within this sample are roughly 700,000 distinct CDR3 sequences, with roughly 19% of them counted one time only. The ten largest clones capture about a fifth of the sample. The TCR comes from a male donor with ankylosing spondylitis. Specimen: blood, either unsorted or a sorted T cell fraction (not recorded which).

The DNA sequence is given as TGCAGTGCTTCGTCAGACACTAACTATGGCTACACCTTC. Its protein is CSASSDTNYGYTF. The chain couples TRBV20-1 to TRBJ1-2, with no reliable assignment of the D segment. CDR1 and CDR2, per the germline V gene (reference sequence), are DFQATT and SNEGSKA. The trim is 5 bases for V and 0 bases for J, with a gap of 10 bases between the germline ends. The CDR3 sequence holds 13 residues, the cysteine and phenylalanine included. Only the CDR3 DNA stays, 39 bases, in frame from base 1.